This T cell receptor beta chain was recovered during a study of human T cells and chemical hapten exposure. At the level of the study: The study patch tested 0.01% DPC on the upper back and read results at 6 days.

Notes on the study in general: Those TCRs sitting above 1 in 1000 frequency stayed the same with DPC sensitization. All donors were alopecia patients, so their immunity may differ from that of healthy people.

The table lists this clonotype with a few counts. Antigen: not known. Time point here: pre-sensitization, week 0. Treatment here: therapeutic diphenylcyclopropenone sensitization with weekly scalp DPC. Germline trimming cut 5 bases from V and 6 bases from J; bases unmatched to any gene: 10. The CDR3 totals 16 residues. Germline V gene data show CDR1 as SGHTA and CDR2 as FQGNSA. Unique molecular identifiers were attached to individual cDNA molecules within the library. Each CDR3 protein gets one entry after TCRdb re-called the RACE reads with MiXCR. The table records around 300,000 distinct CDR3 sequences, 5.5% of them present only once.

This TCR was recovered from a woman under 30 with alopecia areata. Some clones in this sample may be carry-over from other donors' samples. The chain carries TRBV7-2 and TRBJ2-7; 13 bases are shared with TRBD2. Here the sequenced sample was whole blood, taken in connection with sensitization to the hapten diphenylcyclopropenone (DPC). CDR3 nucleotides: TGTGCCAGCAGCCGGGGACTAGCGGGGTCCTCCACCGAGCAGTACTTC. This encodes CASSRGLAGSSTEQYF.